This T cell receptor beta chain was retrieved from a study of blood T cell repertoires in COVID-19. Study at large: Spain, Italy and the United States supplied samples that represented acute and convalescent COVID-19. T cells, B-cell-depleted T cells, or PBMCs supplied cDNA or gDNA.

Per the original methods: Researchers report that nucleated cell counts were estimated from reference gene primer amplification. TCRdb's copy holds only in-frame clones and misses some; the assay was immunoSEQ multiplex PCR. D and trimming come from the DNA, and the V and J calls and clone size come from that table. The sample includes approximately 160,000 clones, 86% of them seen just once. The CDR3 sequence is 16 residues long. The V segment lost 0 bases and the J segment 2 bases; nucleotides outside the gene matches: 9. The germline V gene encodes CDR1 GTSNPN and CDR2 SVGIG (reference sequence). Sequencing was performed on peripheral blood. This TCR derives from a woman in her seventies with acute or convalescent COVID-19. The V gene is TRBV30, the J gene TRBJ2-7; 8 bases map to TRBD1. The CDR3 sequence is CAWSVSWTGLTYEQYF. The CDR3 nucleotides read TGTGCCTGGAGTGTTAGTTGGACAGGGTTGACCTACGAGCAGTACTTC. Together with reference TRBV30 and TRBJ2-7, the CDR3 gives the full variable domain: SQTIHQWPATLVQPVGSPLSLECTVEGTSNPNLYWYRQAAGRGLQLLFYSVGIGQISSEVPQNLSASRPQDRQFILSSKKLLLSDSGFYLCAWSVSWTGLTYEQYFGPGTRLTVT.